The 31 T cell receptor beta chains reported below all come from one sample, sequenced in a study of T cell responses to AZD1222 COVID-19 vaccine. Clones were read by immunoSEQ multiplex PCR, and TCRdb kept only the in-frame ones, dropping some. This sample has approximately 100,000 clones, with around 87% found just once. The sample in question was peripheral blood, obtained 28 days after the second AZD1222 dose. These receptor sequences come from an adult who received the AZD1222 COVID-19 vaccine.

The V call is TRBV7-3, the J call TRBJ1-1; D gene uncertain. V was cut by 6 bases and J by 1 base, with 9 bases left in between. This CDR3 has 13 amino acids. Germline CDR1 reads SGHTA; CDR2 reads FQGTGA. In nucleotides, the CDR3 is TGTGCCAGCAGTAAAGGCCCGAACACTGAAGCTTTCTTT. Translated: CASSKGPNTEAFF.

CDR3: CASSFLGTDTQYF. The CDR3 nucleotides read TGTGCCAGCAGCTTTTTAGGCACAGATACGCAGTATTTT. The chain carries TRBV11-1 and TRBJ2-3; no reliable D call. Trimming left V 3 bases short and J 1 base short, with 5 bases between. The CDR3 is 13 amino acids. The germline CDR1 and CDR2 sequences are SGHAT and FQDESV (reference sequence).

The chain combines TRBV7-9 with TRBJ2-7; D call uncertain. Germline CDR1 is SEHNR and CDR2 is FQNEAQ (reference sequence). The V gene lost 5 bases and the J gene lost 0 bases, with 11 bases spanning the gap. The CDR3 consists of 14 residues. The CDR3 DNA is TGTGCCAGCAGCCCAACCTCAATCTCCTACGAGCAGTACTTC. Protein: CASSPTSISYEQYF.

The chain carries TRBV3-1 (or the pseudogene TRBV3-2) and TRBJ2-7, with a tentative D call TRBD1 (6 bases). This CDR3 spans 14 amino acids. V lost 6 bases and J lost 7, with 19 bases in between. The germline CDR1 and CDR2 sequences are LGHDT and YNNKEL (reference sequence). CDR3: CASRASQRDMEQYF. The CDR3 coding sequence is TGTGCCAGCAGAGCCTCCCAGAGGGACATGGAGCAGTACTTC.

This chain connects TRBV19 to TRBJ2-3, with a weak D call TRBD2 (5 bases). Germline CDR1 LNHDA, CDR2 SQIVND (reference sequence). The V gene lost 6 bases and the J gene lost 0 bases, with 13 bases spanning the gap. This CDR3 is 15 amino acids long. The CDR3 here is CASSLPGLSTDTQYF. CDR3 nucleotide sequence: TGTGCCAGTAGCCTCCCGGGGTTGAGCACAGATACGCAGTATTTT. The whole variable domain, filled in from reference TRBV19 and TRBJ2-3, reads DGGITQSPKYLFRKEGQNVTLSCEQNLNHDAMYWYRQDPGQGLRLIYYSQIVNDFQKGDIAEGYSVSREKKESFPLTVTSAQKNPTAFYLCASSLPGLSTDTQYFGPGTRLTVL.

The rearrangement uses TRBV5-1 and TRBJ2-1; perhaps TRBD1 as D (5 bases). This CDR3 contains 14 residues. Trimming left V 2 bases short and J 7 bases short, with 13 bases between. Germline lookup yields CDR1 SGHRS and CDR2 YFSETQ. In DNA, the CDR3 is TGCGCCAGCAGCTTAAGGGGCGAGAGGAATGAGCAGTTCTTC. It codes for CASSLRGERNEQFF. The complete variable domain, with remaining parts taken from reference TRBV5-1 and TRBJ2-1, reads KAGVTQTPRYLIKTRGQQVTLSCSPISGHRSVSWYQQTPGQGLQFLFEYFSETQRNKGNFPGRFSGRQFSNSRSEMNVSTLELGDSALYLCASSLRGERNEQFFGPGTRLTVL.

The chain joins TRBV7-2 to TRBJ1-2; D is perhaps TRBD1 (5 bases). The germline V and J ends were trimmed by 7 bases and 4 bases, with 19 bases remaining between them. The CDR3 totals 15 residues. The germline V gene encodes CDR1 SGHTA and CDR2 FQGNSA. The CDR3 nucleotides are TGTGCCAGCACCTTTCGAACCCGGGGCTCCTATGGCTACACCTTC. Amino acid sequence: CASTFRTRGSYGYTF.

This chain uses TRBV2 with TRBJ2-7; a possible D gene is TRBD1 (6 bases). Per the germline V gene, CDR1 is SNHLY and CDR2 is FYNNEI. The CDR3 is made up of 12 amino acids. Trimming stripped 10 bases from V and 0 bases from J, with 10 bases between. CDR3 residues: CATRQASYEQYF. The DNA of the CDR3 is TGTGCCACCAGACAGGCCTCCTACGAGCAGTACTTC.

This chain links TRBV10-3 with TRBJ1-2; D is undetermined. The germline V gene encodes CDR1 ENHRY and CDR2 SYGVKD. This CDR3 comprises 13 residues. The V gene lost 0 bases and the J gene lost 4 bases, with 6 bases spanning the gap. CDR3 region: CAISESGSYGYTF. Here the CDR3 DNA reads TGTGCCATCAGTGAGTCCGGTTCCTATGGCTACACCTTC.

CDR3 nucleotides: TGTGCCTGGAGTGTACAGGTCCCTCTTGGCTACACCTTC. As protein: CAWSVQVPLGYTF. This chain joins TRBV30 and TRBJ1-2, with D possibly TRBD1 on 5 matching bases. Germline loops: CDR1 GTSNPN, CDR2 SVGIG (reference sequence). CDR3 size: 13 residues. V gave up 0 bases and J gave up 7 bases, with 12 bases separating them.

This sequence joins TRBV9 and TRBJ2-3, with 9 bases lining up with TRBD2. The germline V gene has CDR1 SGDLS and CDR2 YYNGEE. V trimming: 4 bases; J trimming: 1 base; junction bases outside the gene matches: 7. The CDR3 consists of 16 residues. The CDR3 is CASSQAVAGGTDTQYF. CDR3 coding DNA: TGTGCCAGCAGCCAGGCGGTAGCGGGGGGCACAGATACGCAGTATTTT.

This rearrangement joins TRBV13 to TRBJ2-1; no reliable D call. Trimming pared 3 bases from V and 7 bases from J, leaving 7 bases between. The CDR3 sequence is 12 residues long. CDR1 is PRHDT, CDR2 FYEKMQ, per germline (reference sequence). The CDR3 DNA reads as TGTGCCAGCAGCTTTCTAGGGAATGAGCAGTTCTTC. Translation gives CASSFLGNEQFF.

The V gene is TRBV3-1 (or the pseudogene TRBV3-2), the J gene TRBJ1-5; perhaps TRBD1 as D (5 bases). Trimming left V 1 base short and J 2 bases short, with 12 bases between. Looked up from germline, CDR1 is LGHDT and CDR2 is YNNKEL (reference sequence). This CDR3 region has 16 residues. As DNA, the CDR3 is TGTGCCAGCAGCCAAGTTGGGGGGTTGGGCAATCAGCCCCAGCATTTT. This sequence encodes CASSQVGGLGNQPQHF.

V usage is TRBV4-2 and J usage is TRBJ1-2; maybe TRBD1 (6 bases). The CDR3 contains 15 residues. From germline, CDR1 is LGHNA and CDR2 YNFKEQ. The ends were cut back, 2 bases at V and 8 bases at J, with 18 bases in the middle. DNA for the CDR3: TGTGCCAGCAGCCAAACCCATCAAGACAGGTCCGGCTACACCTTC. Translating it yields CASSQTHQDRSGYTF.

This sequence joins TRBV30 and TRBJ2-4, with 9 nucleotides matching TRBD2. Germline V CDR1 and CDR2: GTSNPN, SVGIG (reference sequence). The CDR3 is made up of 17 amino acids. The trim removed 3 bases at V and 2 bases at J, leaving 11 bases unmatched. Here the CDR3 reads CAWSRTLAGPSKNIQYF. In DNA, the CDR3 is TGTGCCTGGAGCCGCACTCTAGCGGGACCCTCCAAAAACATTCAGTACTTC. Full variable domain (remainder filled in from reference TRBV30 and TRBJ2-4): SQTIHQWPATLVQPVGSPLSLECTVEGTSNPNLYWYRQAAGRGLQLLFYSVGIGQISSEVPQNLSASRPQDRQFILSSKKLLLSDSGFYLCAWSRTLAGPSKNIQYFGAGTRLSVL.

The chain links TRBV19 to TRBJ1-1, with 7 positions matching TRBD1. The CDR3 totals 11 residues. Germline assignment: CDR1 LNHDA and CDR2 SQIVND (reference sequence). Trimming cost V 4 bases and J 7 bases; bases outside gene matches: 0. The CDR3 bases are TGTGCCAGTAGTAACAGGGGTGAAGCTTTCTTT. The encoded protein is CASSNRGEAFF. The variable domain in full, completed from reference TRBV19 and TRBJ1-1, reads DGGITQSPKYLFRKEGQNVTLSCEQNLNHDAMYWYRQDPGQGLRLIYYSQIVNDFQKGDIAEGYSVSREKKESFPLTVTSAQKNPTAFYLCASSNRGEAFFGQGTRLTVV.

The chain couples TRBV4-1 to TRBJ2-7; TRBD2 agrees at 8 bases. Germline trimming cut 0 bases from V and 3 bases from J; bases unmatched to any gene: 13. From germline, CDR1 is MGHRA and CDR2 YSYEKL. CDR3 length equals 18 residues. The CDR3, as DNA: TGCGCCAGCAGCCAAGAGTCGGACTATCGCGGGAGGAGCTACGAGCAGTACTTC. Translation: CASSQESDYRGRSYEQYF.

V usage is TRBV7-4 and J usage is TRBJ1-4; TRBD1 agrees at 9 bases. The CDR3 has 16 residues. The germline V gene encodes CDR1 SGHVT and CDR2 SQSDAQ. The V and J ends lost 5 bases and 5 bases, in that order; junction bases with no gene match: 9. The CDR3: CASSPPDRGQNEKLFF. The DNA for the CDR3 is TGTGCCAGCAGCCCGCCGGACAGGGGCCAAAATGAAAAACTGTTTTTT.

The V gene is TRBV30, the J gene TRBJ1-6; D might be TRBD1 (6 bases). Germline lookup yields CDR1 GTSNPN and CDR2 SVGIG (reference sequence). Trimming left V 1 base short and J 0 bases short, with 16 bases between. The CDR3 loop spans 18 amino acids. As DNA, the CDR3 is TGTGCCTGGAGTGGGGGGGACACAGCAGGCTCCTATAATTCACCCCTCCACTTT. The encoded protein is CAWSGGDTAGSYNSPLHF. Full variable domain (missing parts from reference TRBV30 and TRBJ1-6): SQTIHQWPATLVQPVGSPLSLECTVEGTSNPNLYWYRQAAGRGLQLLFYSVGIGQISSEVPQNLSASRPQDRQFILSSKKLLLSDSGFYLCAWSGGDTAGSYNSPLHFGNGTRLTVT.

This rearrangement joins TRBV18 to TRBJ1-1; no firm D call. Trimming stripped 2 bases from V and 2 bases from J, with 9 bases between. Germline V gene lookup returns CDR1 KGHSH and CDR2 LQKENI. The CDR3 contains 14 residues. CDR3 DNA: TGTGCCAGCTCACCAGACCAGGACAACACTGAAGCTTTCTTT. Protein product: CASSPDQDNTEAFF.

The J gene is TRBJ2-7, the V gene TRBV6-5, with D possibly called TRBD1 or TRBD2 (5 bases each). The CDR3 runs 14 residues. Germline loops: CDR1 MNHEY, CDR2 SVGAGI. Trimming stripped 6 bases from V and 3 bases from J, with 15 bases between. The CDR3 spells CASSPGQGVYEQYF. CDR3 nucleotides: TGTGCCAGCAGCCCGGGGCAGGGAGTCTACGAGCAGTACTTC.

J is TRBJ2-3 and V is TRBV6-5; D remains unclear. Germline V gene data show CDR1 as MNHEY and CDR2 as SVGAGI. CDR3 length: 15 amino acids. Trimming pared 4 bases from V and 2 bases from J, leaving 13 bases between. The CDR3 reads CASSSGRTYTDTQYF. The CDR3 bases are TGTGCCAGCAGTTCAGGAAGAACCTACACAGATACGCAGTATTTT.

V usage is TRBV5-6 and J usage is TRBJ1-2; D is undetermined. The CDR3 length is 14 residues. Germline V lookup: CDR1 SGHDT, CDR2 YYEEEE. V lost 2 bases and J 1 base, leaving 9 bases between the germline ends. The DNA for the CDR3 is TGTGCCAGCAGCTTCCCAAAAATTAACTATGGCTACACCTTC. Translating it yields CASSFPKINYGYTF. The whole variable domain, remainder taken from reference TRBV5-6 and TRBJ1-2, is DAGVTQSPTHLIKTRGQQVTLRCSPKSGHDTVSWYQQALGQGPQFIFQYYEEEERQRGNFPDRFSGHQFPNYSSELNVNALLLGDSALYLCASSFPKINYGYTFGSGTRLTVV.

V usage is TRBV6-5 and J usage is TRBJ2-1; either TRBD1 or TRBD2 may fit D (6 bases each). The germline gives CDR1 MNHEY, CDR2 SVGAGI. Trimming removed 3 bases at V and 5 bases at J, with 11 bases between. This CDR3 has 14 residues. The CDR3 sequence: CASSYGGPHNEQFF. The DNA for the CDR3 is TGTGCCAGCAGTTATGGGGGGCCCCACAATGAGCAGTTCTTC.

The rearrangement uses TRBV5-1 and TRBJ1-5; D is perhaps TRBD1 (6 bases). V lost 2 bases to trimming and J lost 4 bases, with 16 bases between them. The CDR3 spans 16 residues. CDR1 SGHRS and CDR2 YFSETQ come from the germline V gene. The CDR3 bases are TGCGCCAGCAGCTTAGACCCAGGGGAGTGGAATCAGCCCCAGCATTTT. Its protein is CASSLDPGEWNQPQHF.

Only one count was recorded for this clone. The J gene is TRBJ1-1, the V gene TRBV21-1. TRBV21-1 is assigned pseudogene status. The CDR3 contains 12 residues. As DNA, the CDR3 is TGTGCCAGCAGCATGGGACGGCCTGAAGCTTTCTTT. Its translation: CASSMGRPEAFF.

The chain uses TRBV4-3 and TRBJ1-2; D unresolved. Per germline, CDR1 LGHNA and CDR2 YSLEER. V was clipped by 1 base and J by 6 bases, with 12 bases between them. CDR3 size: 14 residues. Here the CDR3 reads CASSQVLGPDGYTF. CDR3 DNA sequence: TGCGCCAGCAGCCAAGTATTAGGCCCCGATGGCTACACCTTC.

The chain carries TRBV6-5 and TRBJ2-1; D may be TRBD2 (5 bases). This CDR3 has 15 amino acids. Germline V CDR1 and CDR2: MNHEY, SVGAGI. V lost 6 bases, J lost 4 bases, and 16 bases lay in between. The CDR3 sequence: CASSPLEVGYNEQFF. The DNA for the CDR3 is TGTGCCAGCAGCCCACTAGAAGTTGGGTACAATGAGCAGTTCTTC.

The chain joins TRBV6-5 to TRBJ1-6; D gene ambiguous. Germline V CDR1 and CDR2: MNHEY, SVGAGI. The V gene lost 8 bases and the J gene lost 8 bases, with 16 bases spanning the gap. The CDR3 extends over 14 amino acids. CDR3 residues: CASVEGYPYSPLHF. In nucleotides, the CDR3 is TGTGCCAGCGTCGAGGGTTACCCATATTCACCCCTCCACTTT.

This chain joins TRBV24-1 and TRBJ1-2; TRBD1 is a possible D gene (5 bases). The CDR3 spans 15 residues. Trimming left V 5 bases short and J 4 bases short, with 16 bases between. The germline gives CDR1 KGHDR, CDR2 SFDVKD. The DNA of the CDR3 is TGTGCCACCAGTGGGGGGGGGACTATCCCCTATGGCTACACCTTC. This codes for CATSGGGTIPYGYTF.

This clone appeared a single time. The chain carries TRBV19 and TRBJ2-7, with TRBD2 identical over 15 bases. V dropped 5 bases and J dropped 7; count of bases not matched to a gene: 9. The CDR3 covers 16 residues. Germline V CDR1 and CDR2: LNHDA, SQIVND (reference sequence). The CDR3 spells CASSSGTSGRQGEQYF. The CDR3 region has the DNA TGTGCCAGTAGTTCCGGGACTAGCGGGAGGCAGGGGGAGCAGTACTTC.